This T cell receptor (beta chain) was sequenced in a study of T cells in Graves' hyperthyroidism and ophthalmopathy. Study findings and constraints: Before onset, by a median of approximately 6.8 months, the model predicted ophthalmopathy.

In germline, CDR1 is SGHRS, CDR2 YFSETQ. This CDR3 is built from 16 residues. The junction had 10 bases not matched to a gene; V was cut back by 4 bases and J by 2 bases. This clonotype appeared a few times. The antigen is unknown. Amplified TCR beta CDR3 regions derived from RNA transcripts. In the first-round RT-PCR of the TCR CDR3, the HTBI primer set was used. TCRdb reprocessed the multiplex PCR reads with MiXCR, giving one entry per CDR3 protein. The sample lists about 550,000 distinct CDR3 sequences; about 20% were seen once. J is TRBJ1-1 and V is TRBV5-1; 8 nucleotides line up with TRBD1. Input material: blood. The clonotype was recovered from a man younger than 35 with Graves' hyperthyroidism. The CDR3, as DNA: TGCGCCAGCAGCCCGATAGGGACAGGAGGAAACACTGAAGCTTTCTTT. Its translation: CASSPIGTGGNTEAFF. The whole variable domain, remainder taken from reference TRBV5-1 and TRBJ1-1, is KAGVTQTPRYLIKTRGQQVTLSCSPISGHRSVSWYQQTPGQGLQFLFEYFSETQRNKGNFPGRFSGRQFSNSRSEMNVSTLELGDSALYLCASSPIGTGGNTEAFFGQGTRLTVV.